These 17 T cell receptor beta chains were all obtained from the same sample, sequenced in a study of T cell responses to AZD1222 COVID-19 vaccine. Using immunoSEQ multiplex PCR, the repertoire was profiled, and TCRdb retains in-frame clones only, with some absent. The table shows nearly 95,000 clones, with nearly 90% occurring only once. The material was peripheral blood, obtained on day 0 of AZD1222 vaccination. Every receptor here comes from an adult in good health.

The rearrangement uses TRBV6-5 and TRBJ2-7; 8 bases match TRBD2. Germline-derived CDR1 and CDR2 are MNHEY and SVGAGI. The CDR3 covers 14 residues. J lost 8 bases, V lost 7 bases, and 13 bases had no gene match. CDR3 sequence: CASTRERGTAKQYF. CDR3 DNA sequence: TGTGCCAGCACCCGGGAGCGGGGGACCGCGAAGCAGTACTTC.

This sequence joins TRBV11-2 and TRBJ1-1; D is undetermined. Trimming pared 5 bases from V and 2 bases from J, leaving 3 bases between. The CDR3 loop spans 11 amino acids. CDR1 SGHAT and CDR2 FQNNGV come from the germline V gene. The CDR3 here is CASSPNTEAFF. CDR3 in DNA: TGTGCCAGCAGCCCTAACACTGAAGCTTTCTTT.

The V and J genes are TRBV7-8 and TRBJ1-2; D is unresolved. Trimming pared 6 bases from V and 3 bases from J, leaving 17 bases between. Looked up from germline, CDR1 is SGHVS and CDR2 is FQNEAQ. The CDR3 contains 15 residues. CDR3 region: CASREKANQDYGYTF. The DNA for the CDR3 is TGTGCCAGCAGAGAGAAAGCAAACCAAGACTATGGCTACACCTTC.

This clone was picked up a small number of times. This chain uses TRBV5-8 with TRBJ1-5; D is undetermined. V gave up 5 bases and J gave up 0 bases, with 6 bases separating them. The germline V gene has CDR1 SGHTS and CDR2 YDEGEE. The CDR3 sequence is 13 residues long. For the CDR3, the DNA is TGTGCCAGCAGGTCCTATAGCAATCAGCCCCAGCATTTT. Residues: CASRSYSNQPQHF.

The V gene is TRBV4-2, the J gene TRBJ2-6; the D is unclear. Germline lookup yields CDR1 LGHNA and CDR2 YNFKEQ. This CDR3 is built from 16 residues. Trimming removed 0 bases from V and 0 bases from J, with 6 bases in between. In nucleotides, the CDR3 is TGTGCCAGCAGCCAAGAGGTCCTCTCTGGGGCCAACGTCCTGACTTTC. It translates to CASSQEVLSGANVLTF.

The CDR3 coding sequence is TGTGCCACCAAGAAGTCCCTTAGGGGGGGCAACAATGAGCAGTTCTTC. This encodes CATKKSLRGGNNEQFF. V gene TRBV13 combines with J gene TRBJ2-1; D possibly corresponds to TRBD2 (7 bases). Trimming removed 10 bases at V and 5 bases at J, with 24 bases between. The CDR3 is 16 residues long. From germline, CDR1 is PRHDT and CDR2 FYEKMQ (reference sequence). The full variable domain, completed using reference TRBV13 and TRBJ2-1, is AAGVIQSPRHLIKEKRETATLKCYPIPRHDTVYWYQQGPGQDPQFLISFYEKMQSDKGSIPDRFSAQQFSDYHSELNMSSLELGDSALYFCATKKSLRGGNNEQFFGPGTRLTVL.

The chain uses TRBV4-1 and TRBJ1-1; TRBD1 matches at 7 bases. CDR1 is MGHRA, CDR2 YSYEKL, per germline. The CDR3 runs 11 residues. V trimming: 3 bases; J trimming: 8 bases; junction bases outside the gene matches: 0. The CDR3 bases are TGCGCCAGCAGCCAGGGACAGGAAGCTTTCTTT. This codes for CASSQGQEAFF.

The chain links TRBV18 to TRBJ2-7, with TRBD1 matching 8 bases. This CDR3 is built from 14 residues. After removal of 4 bases from V and 1 base from J, the junction contained 3 bases not matched to a gene. Per germline, CDR1 KGHSH and CDR2 LQKENI. The CDR3 region is CASSLRQGSYEQYF. CDR3 DNA sequence: TGTGCCAGCTCACTTCGACAGGGGTCCTACGAGCAGTACTTC.

This chain uses TRBV19 with TRBJ2-3; no firm D call. Germline V gives CDR1 LNHDA, CDR2 SQIVND (reference sequence). The CDR3 length is 15 residues. V was shortened by 7 bases and J by 4 bases, with 18 bases between the two germline ends. The CDR3 is CASTAPQASADTQYF. The CDR3 DNA reads as TGTGCCAGTACCGCCCCCCAGGCTTCAGCAGATACGCAGTATTTT.

The J gene is TRBJ2-5, the V gene TRBV11-3, with 10 bases lining up with TRBD1. Germline values: CDR1 SGHNT, CDR2 YENEEA. The junction had 14 bases not matched to a gene; V was cut back by 5 bases and J by 5 bases. This CDR3 spans 17 amino acids. In nucleotides, the CDR3 is TGTGCCAGCAGCCCGGGACAGGGGCCTCTTTCTTCGGAGACCCAGTACTTC. Its translation is CASSPGQGPLSSETQYF.

The chain combines TRBV6-1 with TRBJ2-2, with TRBD1 identical over 8 bases. Per the germline V gene, CDR1 is MNHNS and CDR2 is SASEGT. The CDR3 sequence is 15 residues long. After removal of 3 bases from V and 6 bases from J, the junction contained 6 bases not matched to a gene. The CDR3 nucleotides read TGTGCCAGCAGTGACGTGACAGGGGCGCCCGGGGAGCTGTTTTTT. This gives the protein CASSDVTGAPGELFF.

This clone was seen only once. The rearrangement joins TRBV5-1 to TRBJ2-5; D remains unclear. The CDR3 spans 16 residues. The germline V gene has CDR1 SGHRS and CDR2 YFSETQ. V shed 0 bases and J shed 2 bases, with 14 bases lying between them. CDR3 in DNA: TGCGCCAGCAGCTTGGCCTCGGCAGGACCGCAAGAGACCCAGTACTTC. Translated: CASSLASAGPQETQYF.

The V call is TRBV2, the J call TRBJ2-7, with 8 bases matching TRBD2. From germline, CDR1 is SNHLY and CDR2 FYNNEI. V lost 6 bases to trimming and J lost 4 bases; unmatched junction nucleotides: 8. This CDR3 is built from 14 residues. DNA for the CDR3: TGTGCCAGCAGAGCCCGTCTAGCGGGTTACGAGCAGTACTTC. It yields the protein CASRARLAGYEQYF.

V usage is TRBV7-3 and J usage is TRBJ2-2, with D tentatively TRBD1 or TRBD2 (5 bases each). The CDR3 has 14 residues. V was pared by 7 bases and J by 6 bases, with 15 bases between. CDR1 is SGHTA, CDR2 FQGTGA, per germline. CDR3 region: CASNGGGTSGELFF. The CDR3 nucleotides are TGTGCCAGCAATGGTGGGGGAACCTCCGGGGAGCTGTTTTTT. The full variable domain, its missing parts supplied by reference TRBV7-3 and TRBJ2-2, is GAGVSQTPSNKVTEKGKYVELRCDPISGHTALYWYRQSLGQGPEFLIYFQGTGAADDSGLPNDRFFAVRPEGSVSTLKIQRTERGDSAVYLCASNGGGTSGELFFGEGSRLTVL.

In DNA form, the CDR3 reads TGTGCCAGCAGTGTTACAGGGGTGGATGGCTACACCTTC. This encodes CASSVTGVDGYTF. V gene TRBV2 combines with J gene TRBJ1-2; 7 bases agree with TRBD1. From germline, CDR1 is SNHLY and CDR2 FYNNEI. After removal of 4 bases from V and 6 bases from J, the junction contained 5 bases not matched to a gene. The CDR3 contains 13 residues.

The genes are TRBV18 and TRBJ2-7, with no clear D. The V end lost 3 bases, the J end lost 2 bases, and 17 bases lay between the germline ends. CDR1 and CDR2 from the germline V gene are KGHSH and LQKENI. The CDR3 loop spans 16 amino acids. The CDR3 DNA sequence: TGTGCCAGCTCACCCTCCTCCGAGGCGGCCCCCTACGAGCAGTACTTC. It specifies CASSPSSEAAPYEQYF.

This clone is a singleton in its sample. V and J are TRBV14 and TRBJ2-1; 8 nucleotides align to TRBD1. The CDR3 loop spans 12 amino acids. The V and J ends lost 3 bases and 10 bases, in that order; junction bases with no gene match: 2. The germline V gene encodes CDR1 SGHDN and CDR2 FVKESK. The CDR3 reads CASSQGTGEQFF. The CDR3 DNA sequence: TGTGCCAGCAGCCAGGGGACAGGAGAGCAGTTCTTC.